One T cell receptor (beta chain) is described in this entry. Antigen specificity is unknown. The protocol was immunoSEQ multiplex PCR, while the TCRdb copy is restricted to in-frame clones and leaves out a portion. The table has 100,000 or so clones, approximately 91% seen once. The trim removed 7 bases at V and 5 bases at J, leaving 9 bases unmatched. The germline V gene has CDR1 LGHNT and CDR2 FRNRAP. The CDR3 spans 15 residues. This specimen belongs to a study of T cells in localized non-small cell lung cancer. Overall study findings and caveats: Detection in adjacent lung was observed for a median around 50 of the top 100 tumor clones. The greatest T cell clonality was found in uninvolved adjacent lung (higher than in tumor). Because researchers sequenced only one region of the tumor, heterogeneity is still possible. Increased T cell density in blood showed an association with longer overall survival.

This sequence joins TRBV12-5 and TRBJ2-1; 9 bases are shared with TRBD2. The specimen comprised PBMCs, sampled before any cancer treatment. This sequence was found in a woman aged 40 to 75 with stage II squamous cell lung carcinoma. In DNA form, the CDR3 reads TGTGCTAGTGCTGCCGGGACTAGCTCAAACAATGAGCAGTTCTTC. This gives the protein CASAAGTSSNNEQFF.